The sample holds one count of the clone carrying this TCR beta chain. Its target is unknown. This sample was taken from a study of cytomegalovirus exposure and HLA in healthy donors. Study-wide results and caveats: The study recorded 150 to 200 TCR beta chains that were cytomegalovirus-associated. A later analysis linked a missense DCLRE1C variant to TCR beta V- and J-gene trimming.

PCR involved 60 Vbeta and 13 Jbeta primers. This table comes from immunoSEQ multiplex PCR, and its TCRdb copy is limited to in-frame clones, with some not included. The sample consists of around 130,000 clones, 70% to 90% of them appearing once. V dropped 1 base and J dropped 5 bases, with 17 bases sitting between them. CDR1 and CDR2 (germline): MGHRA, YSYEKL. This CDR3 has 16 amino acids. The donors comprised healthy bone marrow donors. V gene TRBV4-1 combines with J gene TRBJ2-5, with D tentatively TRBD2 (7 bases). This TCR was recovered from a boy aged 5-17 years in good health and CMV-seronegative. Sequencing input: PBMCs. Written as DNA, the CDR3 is TGCGCCAGCAGCCAAGTTGGAAGGGGGGGCCGTGAGACCCAGTACTTC. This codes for CASSQVGRGGRETQYF.